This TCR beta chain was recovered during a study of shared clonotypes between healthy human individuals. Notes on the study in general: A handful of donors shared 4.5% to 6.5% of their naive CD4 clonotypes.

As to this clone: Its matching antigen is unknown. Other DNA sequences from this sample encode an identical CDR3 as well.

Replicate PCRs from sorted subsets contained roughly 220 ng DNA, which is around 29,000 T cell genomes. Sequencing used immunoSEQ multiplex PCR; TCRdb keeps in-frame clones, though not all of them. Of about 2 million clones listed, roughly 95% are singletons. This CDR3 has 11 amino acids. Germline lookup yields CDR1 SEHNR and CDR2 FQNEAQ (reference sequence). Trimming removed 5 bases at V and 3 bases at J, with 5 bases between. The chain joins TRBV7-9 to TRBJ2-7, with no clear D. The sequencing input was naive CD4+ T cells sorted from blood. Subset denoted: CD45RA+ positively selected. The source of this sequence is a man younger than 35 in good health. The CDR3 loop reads CASSPGYEQYF. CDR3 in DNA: TGTGCCAGCAGCCCAGGCTACGAGCAGTACTTC.